This TCR beta chain derives from a study of blood T cell repertoires in COVID-19. Turning to the study itself: The cDNA or gDNA used as material had been derived from T cells, B-cell-depleted T cells, or PBMCs.

Losses at the gene ends were 2 bases for V and 5 bases for J; bases not matched to a gene: 9. This CDR3 spans 15 amino acids. Germline V gene sequence: CDR1 SGDLS, CDR2 YYNGEE. Study processing details: Reference gene primers were amplified, and this amplification served to estimate nucleated cell counts. TCRdb keeps only in-frame clones here, not all; method: immunoSEQ multiplex PCR. Clone size and the V and J calls come from that table; the DNA yielded D and trimming. This table has approximately 250,000 clones, around four fifths appearing once. This rearrangement joins TRBV9 to TRBJ2-5; 7 bases line up with TRBD1. Material: peripheral blood. The sequence came from a man in his fifties or sixties with acute or convalescent COVID-19. In DNA, the CDR3 is TGTGCCAGCAGCGTTTTTGGACAGGCGATGGAGACCCAGTACTTC. It specifies CASSVFGQAMETQYF.